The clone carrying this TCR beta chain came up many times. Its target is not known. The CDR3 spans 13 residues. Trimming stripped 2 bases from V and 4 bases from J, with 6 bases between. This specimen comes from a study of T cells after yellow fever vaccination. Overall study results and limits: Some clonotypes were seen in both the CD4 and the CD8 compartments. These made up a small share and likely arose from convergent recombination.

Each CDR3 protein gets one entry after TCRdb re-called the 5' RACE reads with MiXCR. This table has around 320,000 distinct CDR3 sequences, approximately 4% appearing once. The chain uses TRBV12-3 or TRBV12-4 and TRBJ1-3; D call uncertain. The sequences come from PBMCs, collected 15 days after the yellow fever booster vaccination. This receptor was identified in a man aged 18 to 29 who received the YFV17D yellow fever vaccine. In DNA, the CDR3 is TGTGCCAGCAGTTTATTTGTCGGAAACACCATATATTTT. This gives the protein CASSLFVGNTIYF.